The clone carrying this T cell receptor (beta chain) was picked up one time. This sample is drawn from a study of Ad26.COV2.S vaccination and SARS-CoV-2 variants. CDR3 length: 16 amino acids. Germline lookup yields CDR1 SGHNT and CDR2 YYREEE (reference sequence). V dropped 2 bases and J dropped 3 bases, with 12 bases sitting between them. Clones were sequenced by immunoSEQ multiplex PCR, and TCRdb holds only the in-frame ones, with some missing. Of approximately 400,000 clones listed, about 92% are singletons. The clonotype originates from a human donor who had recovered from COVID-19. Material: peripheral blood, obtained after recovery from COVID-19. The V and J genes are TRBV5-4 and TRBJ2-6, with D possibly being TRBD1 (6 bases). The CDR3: CASSFRQGFGANVLTF. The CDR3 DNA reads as TGTGCCAGCAGCTTTCGTCAGGGGTTTGGGGCCAACGTCCTGACTTTC.